The 32 T cell receptor beta chains reported below all come from one sample, sequenced in a study of CD8 T cells in Susac syndrome. Reverse transcription of roughly 0.45 to 1 ug RNA was carried out with random hexamers. MiXCR, run by TCRdb on the immunoSEQ multiplex PCR reads, gives a single entry per CDR3 protein. Among about 430,000 distinct CDR3 sequences listed, more than 80% were seen once. Material for sequencing was CD8+ T cells from PBMCs. All receptors come from a human donor with multiple sclerosis.

V usage is TRBV6-5 and J usage is TRBJ2-7; D uncertain. The CDR3 extends over 14 amino acids. The germline gives CDR1 MNHEY, CDR2 SVGAGI. V was shortened by 5 bases and J by 2 bases, with 13 bases between the two germline ends. The CDR3 spells CASSDHFSAYEQYF. CDR3 DNA sequence: TGTGCCAGCAGTGACCACTTTTCTGCCTACGAGCAGTACTTC.

This clonotype was counted between two and nine times. The V and J genes are TRBV10-3 and TRBJ2-7; 10 nucleotides align to TRBD2. Germline CDR1 ENHRY, CDR2 SYGVKD. This CDR3 comprises 17 residues. The junction had 20 bases not matched to a gene; V was cut back by 8 bases and J by 7 bases. The CDR3 is CAIGGEWASGSTKEQYF. The CDR3, as DNA: TGTGCCATCGGGGGGGAGTGGGCTAGCGGGAGCACTAAGGAGCAGTACTTC.

This clonotype was seen once. This chain connects TRBV5-1 to TRBJ1-1; D gene ambiguous. This CDR3 has 18 residues. CDR1 is SGHRS and CDR2 is YFSETQ in the germline V gene. V gave up 4 bases and J gave up 0 bases, with 22 bases separating them. CDR3 bases: TGCGCCAGCAGCCCGCTCCAGGATTATTCAGCGATGAACACTGAAGCTTTCTTT. Translation gives CASSPLQDYSAMNTEAFF. The whole variable domain, remainder taken from reference TRBV5-1 and TRBJ1-1, is KAGVTQTPRYLIKTRGQQVTLSCSPISGHRSVSWYQQTPGQGLQFLFEYFSETQRNKGNFPGRFSGRQFSNSRSEMNVSTLELGDSALYLCASSPLQDYSAMNTEAFFGQGTRLTVV.

V is TRBV27 and J is TRBJ2-2; D is ambiguous. V lost 3 bases and J lost 0, with 5 bases in between. The length of the CDR3 is 14 residues. Germline lookup yields CDR1 MNHEY and CDR2 SMNVEV (reference sequence). CDR3 sequence: CASSFIPNTGELFF. Written as DNA, the CDR3 is TGTGCCAGCAGTTTCATACCGAACACCGGGGAGCTGTTTTTT.

The chain has TRBV19 and TRBJ2-3, with D perhaps TRBD1 or TRBD2 (5 bases each). The CDR3 covers 13 residues. Trimming removed 9 bases at V and 3 bases at J, with 13 bases between. Germline V CDR1 and CDR2: LNHDA, SQIVND (reference sequence). CDR3 nucleotides: TGTGCCAGCCTACAGGACTCGACAGATACGCAGTATTTT. Its translation is CASLQDSTDTQYF.

The chain links TRBV7-2 to TRBJ2-5, with D perhaps matching TRBD2 (6 bases). Germline CDR1 reads SGHTA; CDR2 reads FQGNSA. With 1 base removed from V and 5 bases from J, the gap between germline ends came to 11 bases. This CDR3 spans 14 amino acids. In DNA form, the CDR3 reads TGTGCCAGCAGCTTAGATGGGGGAGGTGAGACCCAGTACTTC. Its protein is CASSLDGGGETQYF.

The genes are TRBV14 and TRBJ1-2; D is perhaps TRBD1 (5 bases). Germline loops: CDR1 SGHDN, CDR2 FVKESK. There are 15 residues in the CDR3. V shed 2 bases and J shed 4 bases, with 14 bases lying between them. CDR3 bases: TGTGCCAGCAGCCAATATTCAGGGACTTCCTATGGCTACACCTTC. Amino acids: CASSQYSGTSYGYTF.

The chain combines TRBV7-9 with TRBJ2-1, with D uncertain. The CDR3 contains 12 residues. The germline V and J ends were trimmed by 5 bases and 7 bases, with 9 bases remaining between them. CDR1 SEHNR and CDR2 FQNEAQ come from the germline V gene (reference sequence). This CDR3 reads CASSPGANEQFF. In DNA form, the CDR3 reads TGTGCCAGCAGCCCCGGAGCAAATGAGCAGTTCTTC.

The J gene is TRBJ2-1, the V gene TRBV12-3 or TRBV12-4; 8 positions match TRBD2. The CDR3 loop spans 15 amino acids. V shed 2 bases, J shed 7 bases, and the junction held 7 bases outside the gene matches. CDR3 DNA sequence: TGTGCCAGCAGTTTAAGCGGGAGTGCGGCGAATGAGCAGTTCTTC. Protein product: CASSLSGSAANEQFF.

V gene TRBV7-9 combines with J gene TRBJ1-1; 10 bases are shared with TRBD1. Germline V lookup: CDR1 SEHNR, CDR2 FQNEAQ (reference sequence). CDR3 length: 17 residues. The V and J ends lost 8 bases and 1 base, in that order; junction bases with no gene match: 13. In DNA, the CDR3 is TGTGCCAGCCTGTCGGGACGGACAGGGGGTGAGAACACTGAAGCTTTCTTT. Encoded protein: CASLSGRTGGENTEAFF.

In the case of this clonotype: Germline is not matched at one junction end, which may reflect a read error. The J gene is TRBJ2-5, the V gene TRBV4-1; D is unresolved. The V gene's germline CDR1 is MGHRA and CDR2 YSYEKL. There are 13 residues in the CDR3. CDR3 DNA sequence: TGCGCCAGCGGCCAAAACCAGGAAGAGACCCAGTACTTC. It specifies CASGQNQEETQYF.

The rearrangement uses TRBV30 and TRBJ2-7; TRBD1 matches at 10 bases. Germline CDR1 reads GTSNPN; CDR2 reads SVGIG (reference sequence). The CDR3 loop spans 13 amino acids. Trimming removed 5 bases from V and 4 bases from J; junction bases left unmatched: 5. The CDR3 loop reads CAWGRDRGYEQYF. The CDR3 DNA reads as TGTGCCTGGGGGCGGGACAGGGGATACGAGCAGTACTTC.

The chain combines TRBV5-4 with TRBJ1-2; D unclear. V lost 0 bases, J lost 4 bases, and 7 bases lay in between. Per germline, CDR1 SGHNT and CDR2 YYREEE (reference sequence). The CDR3 contains 13 residues. DNA for the CDR3: TGTGCCAGCAGCTTGGTTCACCTCTATGGCTACACCTTC. Residues: CASSLVHLYGYTF.

The chain is built from TRBV19 and TRBJ2-3; TRBD1 might be the D (6 bases). The germline CDR1 and CDR2 sequences are LNHDA and SQIVND (reference sequence). V was shortened by 0 bases and J by 0 bases, with 25 bases between the two germline ends. The length of the CDR3 is 21 residues. CDR3: CASSIDLDRLLDLASTDTQYF. The DNA of the CDR3 is TGTGCCAGTAGTATAGATCTTGACAGGCTACTCGACCTGGCTAGCACAGATACGCAGTATTTT.

The rearrangement links TRBV29-1 to TRBJ1-1; 8 bases are shared with TRBD1. V lost 4 bases, J lost 6 bases, and 7 bases stayed unmatched. Germline V gene sequence: CDR1 SQVTM, CDR2 ANQGSEA. The length of the CDR3 is 13 residues. CDR3: CSVVDRGRAEAFF. The DNA for the CDR3 is TGCAGCGTTGTTGACAGGGGAAGGGCTGAAGCTTTCTTT.

The chain employs TRBV7-9 and TRBJ2-2, with D unclear. Germline lookup yields CDR1 SEHNR and CDR2 FQNEAQ (reference sequence). The CDR3 runs 13 residues. V lost 3 bases, J lost 6 bases, and 8 bases lay in between. The CDR3 loop reads CASSFSGPGELFF. In DNA form, the CDR3 reads TGTGCCAGCAGCTTTAGTGGTCCCGGGGAGCTGTTTTTT.

Here the CDR3 DNA reads TGCGCCAGCAGGCCAGTGTCCTACAATGAGCAGTTCTTC. This sequence encodes CASRPVSYNEQFF. V gene TRBV5-1 combines with J gene TRBJ2-1; D is undetermined. The V end was cut by 5 bases, the J end by 1 base, with 7 bases between. The CDR3 runs 13 residues. Germline V CDR1 and CDR2: SGHRS, YFSETQ.

V is TRBV4-1 and J is TRBJ2-7; D is unresolved. The CDR3 has 14 amino acids. CDR1 and CDR2 from the germline V gene are MGHRA and YSYEKL. Trimming took 4 bases from V and 2 from J, leaving 12 bases between them. The CDR3 protein is CASSRAGETYEQYF. The CDR3, as DNA: TGCGCCAGCAGCCGAGCAGGCGAAACCTACGAGCAGTACTTC.

The chain combines TRBV4-1 with TRBJ1-2; D remains unclear. CDR1 is MGHRA, CDR2 YSYEKL, per germline. V was pared by 0 bases and J by 6 bases, with 17 bases between. The CDR3 runs 16 residues. The CDR3 sequence is CASSQEIGQGYNGYTF. The CDR3 nucleotides read TGCGCCAGCAGCCAAGAAATCGGGCAAGGATACAATGGCTACACCTTC.

This clonotype was picked up one time. This chain joins TRBV5-8 and TRBJ1-2; 9 bases match TRBD1. The CDR3 extends over 14 amino acids. V lost 3 bases, J lost 4 bases, and 4 bases stayed unmatched. Germline-derived CDR1 and CDR2 are SGHTS and YDEGEE. The CDR3 DNA reads TGTGCCAGCAGCTGGACGACAGGGGGCTATGGCTACACCTTC. Amino acids: CASSWTTGGYGYTF. The full variable domain, completed using reference TRBV5-8 and TRBJ1-2, is EAGVTQSPTHLIKTRGQQATLRCSPISGHTSVYWYQQALGLGLQFLLWYDEGEERNRGNFPPRFSGRQFPNYSSELNVNALELEDSALYLCASSWTTGGYGYTFGSGTRLTVV.

CDR3: CASSFEASYNEQFF. The CDR3 nucleotides are TGTGCCAGCAGCTTTGAGGCCTCCTACAATGAGCAGTTCTTC. The V gene is TRBV3-1, the J gene TRBJ2-1; D remains unclear. This CDR3 comprises 14 residues. CDR1 and CDR2 from the germline V gene are LGHDT and YNNKEL (reference sequence). V was pared by 5 bases and J by 0 bases, with 8 bases between.

The V gene is TRBV7-9, the J gene TRBJ2-1; D not certain. CDR1 and CDR2 from the germline V gene are SEHNR and FQNEAQ (reference sequence). The CDR3 has 12 residues. Between the trimmed V and J ends, which lost 5 bases and 8 bases, there was a span of 10 bases. The CDR3 is CASSQWKDEQFF. The CDR3 DNA follows: TGTGCCAGCAGCCAGTGGAAGGATGAGCAGTTCTTC.

The gene calls are TRBV12-3 or TRBV12-4 and TRBJ1-2; D is unclear. The V end was cut by 5 bases, the J end by 5 bases, with 12 bases between. This CDR3 is 13 amino acids long. CDR3 sequence: CASSPAGKYGYTF. The DNA of the CDR3 is TGTGCCAGCAGTCCAGCGGGAAAGTATGGCTACACCTTC.

CDR3 loop: CASSQEGRGPETQYF. In DNA, the CDR3 is TGTGCCAGCAGCCAAGAAGGTAGGGGCCCGGAGACCCAGTACTTC. The gene calls are TRBV3-1 and TRBJ2-5, with D possibly matching TRBD1 (5 bases). Germline V gene sequence: CDR1 LGHDT, CDR2 YNNKEL (reference sequence). The V end was cut by 0 bases, the J end by 5 bases, with 13 bases between. This CDR3 has 15 amino acids.

The chain has TRBV15 and TRBJ1-1; D ambiguous. CDR3 size: 11 residues. Per the germline V gene, CDR1 is LNHNV and CDR2 is YYDKDF (reference sequence). Trimming shortened V by 6 bases and J by 5 bases, and 7 bases separated the two germline ends. CDR3 amino acids: CATRSETEAFF. DNA for the CDR3: TGTGCCACCAGATCGGAGACTGAAGCTTTCTTT.

The chain combines TRBV6-5 with TRBJ2-7, with TRBD1 matching over 8 bases. The V gene end was trimmed by 3 bases and the J gene end by 2 bases; junction bases not matched to a gene: 6. The germline gives CDR1 MNHEY, CDR2 SVGAGI. The CDR3 contains 15 residues. The DNA for the CDR3 is TGTGCCAGCAGTTATGACCCAGGGGGCACCTACGAGCAGTACTTC. It is translated as CASSYDPGGTYEQYF.

The J gene is TRBJ2-4, the V gene TRBV27, with D possibly TRBD1 on 5 matching bases. V was cut by 7 bases and J by 0 bases, with 13 bases left in between. This CDR3 region has 15 residues. CDR1 is MNHEY, CDR2 SMNVEV, per germline (reference sequence). Written as DNA, the CDR3 is TGTGCCAGCACCCCAGGACATTTAGCCAAAAACATTCAGTACTTC. Translation gives CASTPGHLAKNIQYF.

The chain combines TRBV6-5 with TRBJ2-5; 8 positions match TRBD2. The CDR3 spans 15 residues. V lost 3 bases, J lost 5 bases, and 8 bases stayed unmatched. CDR1 and CDR2 (germline): MNHEY, SVGAGI. Here the CDR3 reads CASSYFREGGETQYF. The CDR3 bases are TGTGCCAGCAGTTATTTTCGGGAGGGCGGTGAGACCCAGTACTTC.

The V gene is TRBV5-1, the J gene TRBJ2-1, with 11 bases identical to TRBD2. The CDR3 runs to 17 residues. Trimming removed 4 bases from V and 0 bases from J; junction bases left unmatched: 6. Germline values: CDR1 SGHRS, CDR2 YFSETQ. The DNA for the CDR3 is TGCGCCAGCAGCCGGGGACTAGCGGCAAGCTCCTACAATGAGCAGTTCTTC. Translation gives CASSRGLAASSYNEQFF.

This rearrangement joins TRBV27 to TRBJ2-7; D not resolved. Germline V CDR1 and CDR2: MNHEY, SMNVEV (reference sequence). The CDR3 covers 13 residues. The V gene lost 2 bases and the J gene lost 2 bases, with 7 bases spanning the gap. The chain's CDR3 is CASSLGFAYEQYF. For the CDR3, the DNA is TGTGCCAGCAGTTTAGGGTTTGCCTACGAGCAGTACTTC.

This sequence joins TRBV19 and TRBJ1-5; 8 positions match TRBD1. CDR1 LNHDA and CDR2 SQIVND come from the germline V gene (reference sequence). V lost 4 bases to trimming and J lost 9 bases; unmatched junction nucleotides: 8. CDR3 length: 14 residues. CDR3 DNA sequence: TGTGCCAGTAGTAGCACAGGGGGTTTGCGGCCCCAGCATTTT. Encoded protein: CASSSTGGLRPQHF. Together with reference TRBV19 and TRBJ1-5, the CDR3 gives the full variable domain: DGGITQSPKYLFRKEGQNVTLSCEQNLNHDAMYWYRQDPGQGLRLIYYSQIVNDFQKGDIAEGYSVSREKKESFPLTVTSAQKNPTAFYLCASSSTGGLRPQHFGDGTRLSIL.

The J gene is TRBJ2-3, the V gene TRBV28, with 10 bases fitting TRBD2. J was trimmed by 2 bases and V by 3 bases; bases with no gene match: 5. The CDR3 totals 16 residues. Germline V gives CDR1 MDHEN, CDR2 SYDVKM. The DNA of the CDR3 is TGTGCCAGCAGTTTCCTAGCGGGGGATTCCACAGATACGCAGTATTTT. It yields the protein CASSFLAGDSTDTQYF.